A single sample gave rise to the 8 T cell receptor beta chains below, sequenced in a study of cytomegalovirus exposure and HLA in healthy donors. Primers for the PCR totalled 60 Vbeta and 13 Jbeta. Method: immunoSEQ multiplex PCR; TCRdb's copy keeps in-frame clones and lacks some. Among about 130,000 clones listed, 75% were seen once. Sequenced material: PBMCs. These receptors were taken from a man aged 30-40 years in good health and CMV-seronegative.

The chain combines TRBV27 with TRBJ2-3; D is unclear. V was clipped by 10 bases and J by 6 bases, with 11 bases between them. The CDR3 runs to 11 residues. CDR1 is MNHEY, CDR2 SMNVEV, per germline (reference sequence). CDR3 region: CATLEVDTQYF. The CDR3 DNA reads TGTGCCACCCTCGAGGTGGATACGCAGTATTTT.

The chain links TRBV2 to TRBJ2-7; 9 bases are a match to TRBD2. The CDR3 loop spans 13 amino acids. Trimming took 10 bases from V and 3 from J; bases not matched to a gene: 7. CDR1 SNHLY and CDR2 FYNNEI come from the germline V gene. The CDR3 coding sequence is TGTGCCACCAAGCGGGAGGTCTTCTACGAGCAGTACTTC. Translation gives CATKREVFYEQYF.

The rearrangement links TRBV7-8 to TRBJ2-5; D remains ambiguous. Looked up from germline, CDR1 is SGHVS and CDR2 is FQNEAQ. The CDR3 spans 16 residues. The V and J ends lost 1 base and 1 base respectively, with 13 bases between them. This CDR3 is CASSLVSPRSQETQYF. The DNA of the CDR3 is TGTGCCAGCAGCTTAGTTTCCCCCAGGTCCCAAGAGACCCAGTACTTC.

Points on this clone: One junction end disagrees with the germline gene, perhaps due to a read error. In the same sample, other DNA sequences code for this CDR3. The rearrangement uses TRBV6-5 and TRBJ2-7, with a possible D match to TRBD1 (6 bases). Germline-derived CDR1 and CDR2 are MNHEY and SVGAGI. CDR3 length equals 12 residues. The DNA for the CDR3 is TGTGCCAGCAGTTACGACAGGCGACGCACCGAGTTC. Protein product: CASSYDRRRTEF.

The chain is built from TRBV18 and TRBJ2-2, with D perhaps matching TRBD1 (6 bases). CDR3 length: 16 amino acids. CDR1 is KGHSH and CDR2 is LQKENI in the germline V gene. Trimming removed 5 bases from V and 1 base from J, with 14 bases in between. The CDR3 protein is CASSSQGAGNTGELFF. CDR3 coding DNA: TGTGCCAGCTCATCACAGGGAGCAGGGAACACCGGGGAGCTGTTTTTT.

V usage is TRBV6-1 and J usage is TRBJ2-5; maybe TRBD2 (5 bases). Germline CDR1 and CDR2: MNHNS and SASEGT. V gave up 4 bases and J gave up 6 bases, with 15 bases separating them. This CDR3 comprises 14 residues. CDR3 nucleotides: TGTGCCAGCAGTGTTGCCGGGAACCCCCAGACCCAGTACTTC. It translates to CASSVAGNPQTQYF.

V is TRBV9 and J is TRBJ2-1, with D possibly TRBD2 on 6 matching bases. Germline CDR1 is SGDLS and CDR2 is YYNGEE. Trimming cost V 0 bases and J 7 bases, with 23 bases left between them. The CDR3 is made up of 18 amino acids. CDR3 bases: TGTGCCAGCAGCGTAGGTTGGGGAGAGGAGGGGTTCGGAAATGAGCAGTTCTTC. Translating it yields CASSVGWGEEGFGNEQFF.

In its sample, this clone was seen a few times. The genes are TRBV2 and TRBJ1-1, with TRBD1 matching over 7 bases. This CDR3 has 15 residues. CDR1 SNHLY and CDR2 FYNNEI come from the germline V gene. J was trimmed by 4 bases and V by 5 bases; bases with no gene match: 10. CDR3 sequence reads: CASSYNRGLGTEAFF. CDR3 sequence (DNA): TGTGCCAGCAGTTATAACAGGGGTCTTGGCACTGAAGCTTTCTTT.